A single sample gave rise to the 21 T cell receptor beta chains below, sequenced in a study of T-cell memory formation after mild COVID-19. One entry per CDR3 protein, called by TCRdb with MiXCR from the 5' RACE reads. The sample has hundreds of thousands of distinct CDR3 sequences, roughly an eighth seen once; the top ten hold over 20%. Sequencing input: PBMCs or a T cell subset sorted from them (not recorded which). All receptors derive from a young man who had mild COVID-19 (a few samples of this study predate the infection). Cell type and time point are not known.

This sequence joins TRBV5-1 and TRBJ2-1, with D uncertain. The V gene's germline CDR1 is SGHRS and CDR2 YFSETQ. The CDR3 has 13 residues. Between the trimmed V and J ends, which lost 6 bases and 3 bases, there was a span of 10 bases. The CDR3 DNA follows: TGCGCCAGCACCCGGACGGGCTACAATGAGCAGTTCTTC. Its protein is CASTRTGYNEQFF.

This clonotype was seen more than once but under ten times. The rearrangement links TRBV4-3 to TRBJ1-2; the match to TRBD1 covers 9 bases. Per the germline V gene, CDR1 is LGHNA and CDR2 is YSLEER. CDR3 length: 17 amino acids. With 4 bases clipped from V and 0 bases from J, the junction kept 9 bases outside the gene matches. The CDR3 bases are TGCGCCAGCAGCCGAGGACAGGGGAGAAGATCTAACTATGGCTACACCTTC. Translation gives CASSRGQGRRSNYGYTF.

This clonotype was seen ten or more times. This chain links TRBV7-3 with TRBJ2-6; TRBD1 agrees at 7 bases. The CDR3 length is 16 residues. Trimming at V came to 5 bases and at J to 4 bases, leaving 8 bases not matched to a gene. Germline CDR1 is SGHTA and CDR2 is FQGTGA. The CDR3 DNA is TGTGCCAGCAGCCTACCCGGGACAGCCGGGGCCAACGTCCTGACTTTC. Residues: CASSLPGTAGANVLTF. The complete variable domain, with remaining parts taken from reference TRBV7-3 and TRBJ2-6, reads GAGVSQTPSNKVTEKGKYVELRCDPISGHTALYWYRQSLGQGPEFLIYFQGTGAADDSGLPNDRFFAVRPEGSVSTLKIQRTERGDSAVYLCASSLPGTAGANVLTFGAGSRLTVL.

The chain combines TRBV6-5 with TRBJ1-2, with a weak D call TRBD1 (5 bases). The V end was cut by 8 bases, the J end by 4 bases, with 8 bases between. This CDR3 contains 11 residues. Germline V gene data show CDR1 as MNHEY and CDR2 as SVGAGI. In DNA, the CDR3 is TGTGCCAGCCGGGACCCCTATGGCTACACCTTC. Translated: CASRDPYGYTF.

The chain is built from TRBV7-2 and TRBJ1-3, with unresolved D. The CDR3 covers 14 residues. CDR1 is SGHTA, CDR2 FQGNSA, per germline. With 5 bases removed from V and 6 bases from J, the gap between germline ends came to 14 bases. CDR3 sequence: CASSRPFGLNTIYF. The CDR3 DNA is TGTGCCAGCAGCCGTCCCTTCGGTTTAAACACCATATATTTT. The full variable domain, rest sourced from reference TRBV7-2 and TRBJ1-3, is GAGVSQSPSNKVTEKGKDVELRCDPISGHTALYWYRQSLGQGLEFLIYFQGNSAPDKSGLPSDRFSAERTGGSVSTLTIQRTQQEDSAVYLCASSRPFGLNTIYFGEGSWLTVV.

This clonotype has ten or more counts. The rearrangement joins TRBV19 to TRBJ2-5, with D possibly matching TRBD1 (6 bases). With 5 bases removed from V and 3 bases from J, the gap between germline ends came to 16 bases. Per germline, CDR1 LNHDA and CDR2 SQIVND (reference sequence). The CDR3 runs 15 residues. This CDR3 is CASSFSPGQEETQYF. The CDR3 DNA reads TGTGCCAGTAGTTTCTCACCGGGACAAGAAGAGACCCAGTACTTC.

This clonotype was detected a few times. The CDR3 loop reads CASSLAINSPLHF. The CDR3 coding sequence is TGTGCCAGCAGCTTAGCGATCAATTCACCCCTCCACTTT. The chain has TRBV7-6 and TRBJ1-6; no definite D call. Germline V gene data show CDR1 as SGHVS and CDR2 as FNYEAQ. The V gene lost 0 bases and the J gene lost 7 bases, with 4 bases spanning the gap. CDR3 size: 13 residues.

This clonotype turned up a few times. J is TRBJ2-5 and V is TRBV5-1, with D uncertain. Trimming removed 4 bases at V and 5 bases at J, with 15 bases between. The germline CDR1 and CDR2 sequences are SGHRS and YFSETQ. This CDR3 region has 14 residues. DNA for the CDR3: TGCGCCAGCAGCCACCCCAGCGCCCGGGAGACCCAGTACTTC. Amino acids: CASSHPSARETQYF.

This clonotype was counted between two and nine times. The chain combines TRBV9 with TRBJ2-5; no definite D call. From germline, CDR1 is SGDLS and CDR2 YYNGEE. The CDR3 extends over 15 amino acids. Trimming took off 0 bases at V and 0 bases at J, with 9 bases between the two ends. The CDR3 DNA sequence: TGTGCCAGCAGCGTAGGCCCAGCGTACCAAGAGACCCAGTACTTC. Translation gives CASSVGPAYQETQYF.

This clonotype was recorded a few times. The V call is TRBV6-1, the J call TRBJ2-7, with 11 nucleotides matching TRBD2. The CDR3 has 13 amino acids. CDR1 is MNHNS and CDR2 is SASEGT in the germline V gene. V shed 11 bases, J shed 4 bases, and the junction held 7 bases outside the gene matches. The DNA of the CDR3 is TGTGCCGGTTCCCGACTAGCGGGGTACGAGCAGTACTTC. This translates into CAGSRLAGYEQYF.

This clonotype was found a few times. The chain carries TRBV4-1 and TRBJ2-3, with 8 bases fitting TRBD2. Looked up from germline, CDR1 is MGHRA and CDR2 is YSYEKL. Losses at the gene ends were 4 bases for V and 1 base for J; bases not matched to a gene: 7. There are 16 residues in the CDR3. CDR3 protein: CASSPAATSGTDTQYF. The CDR3 coding sequence is TGCGCCAGCAGCCCGGCGGCGACTAGCGGCACAGATACGCAGTATTTT.

This rearrangement joins TRBV11-1 to TRBJ1-1; no definite D call. The ends were cut back, 4 bases at V and 1 base at J, with 7 bases in the middle. CDR1 SGHAT and CDR2 FQDESV come from the germline V gene (reference sequence). The CDR3 covers 13 residues. CDR3 in amino acids: CASSSQRNTEAFF. In DNA, the CDR3 is TGTGCCAGCAGCTCACAGAGGAACACTGAAGCTTTCTTT.

V and J are TRBV5-1 and TRBJ1-1, with 8 bases aligning to TRBD1. Losses at the gene ends were 4 bases for V and 4 bases for J; bases not matched to a gene: 12. CDR3 length: 16 residues. Germline CDR1 is SGHRS and CDR2 is YFSETQ. CDR3 DNA: TGCGCCAGCAGCGGACCCGGACAGGGCCTGGGCACTGAAGCTTTCTTT. Its protein product is CASSGPGQGLGTEAFF.

This clonotype was recorded a few times. The rearrangement uses TRBV6-2 or TRBV6-3 and TRBJ1-5, with a tentative D call TRBD1 (5 bases). Trimming left V 5 bases short and J 6 bases short, with 14 bases between. The CDR3 is made up of 14 amino acids. Germline lookup yields CDR1 MNHEY and CDR2 SVGEGT. The CDR3 DNA sequence: TGTGCCAGCAGTAACCGCGGGACTGCTCAGCCCCAGCATTTT. Its translation is CASSNRGTAQPQHF.

The chain has TRBV4-1 and TRBJ2-1; D not resolved. Germline CDR1 is MGHRA and CDR2 is YSYEKL. CDR3 length: 13 residues. Trimming removed 7 bases at V and 5 bases at J, with 12 bases between. The CDR3 protein is CASTRKEHNEQFF. The CDR3 DNA follows: TGCGCCAGCACCCGGAAGGAGCACAATGAGCAGTTCTTC.

This clonotype has just a few counts. The chain has TRBV7-8 and TRBJ1-2, with D maybe TRBD1 (5 bases). Trimming took 5 bases from V and 5 from J, leaving 15 bases between them. Germline V gene data show CDR1 as SGHVS and CDR2 as FQNEAQ. The CDR3 has 14 residues. CDR3 region: CASSLPGGLYGYTF. CDR3 coding DNA: TGTGCCAGCAGCCTCCCGGGGGGATTATATGGCTACACCTTC.

In its sample, this clonotype was seen a few times. This rearrangement joins TRBV15 to TRBJ1-1; TRBD1 agrees at 7 bases. Germline CDR1 and CDR2: LNHNV and YYDKDF (reference sequence). The CDR3 runs 14 residues. After removal of 3 bases from V and 6 bases from J, the junction contained 7 bases not matched to a gene. The CDR3 DNA reads TGTGCCACCAGCAGCATGACAGGGTATTCTGAAGCTTTCTTT. Translating it yields CATSSMTGYSEAFF. Based on the CDR3 plus reference TRBV15 and TRBJ1-1, the full variable domain is DAMVIQNPRYQVTQFGKPVTLSCSQTLNHNVMYWYQQKSSQAPKLLFHYYDKDFNNEADTPDNFQSRRPNTSFCFLDIRSPGLGDTAMYLCATSSMTGYSEAFFGQGTRLTVV.

This clonotype was counted only a few times. This chain connects TRBV6-6 to TRBJ2-3; 8 bases match TRBD1. The CDR3 length is 16 residues. J was trimmed by 2 bases and V by 7 bases; bases with no gene match: 11. Germline V gives CDR1 MNHNY, CDR2 SVGAGI (reference sequence). Here the CDR3 reads CASTHGQGKLTDTQYF. The DNA for the CDR3 is TGTGCCAGCACCCACGGACAGGGCAAACTCACAGATACGCAGTATTTT.

The chain employs TRBV4-3 and TRBJ2-2; D ambiguous. CDR3 size: 15 residues. The V gene's germline CDR1 is LGHNA and CDR2 YSLEER. Trimming left V 1 base short and J 5 bases short, with 11 bases between. In DNA form, the CDR3 reads TGCGCCAGCAGCCAAGTGGTCCACCGGACCGGGGAGCTGTTTTTT. Its translation: CASSQVVHRTGELFF.

This clonotype appeared a few times. V usage is TRBV7-2 and J usage is TRBJ2-1; possible D gene TRBD1, 5 bases. Per germline, CDR1 SGHTA and CDR2 FQGNSA. The CDR3 length is 19 residues. Trimming left V 5 bases short and J 0 bases short, with 23 bases between. In DNA form, the CDR3 reads TGTGCCAGCAGCCATCCGGACAAACTAAACCCGGGCTCCTACAATGAGCAGTTCTTC. Translation: CASSHPDKLNPGSYNEQFF.

In this sample, this clonotype turned up a few times. This chain links TRBV4-1 with TRBJ1-4, with 10 bases matching TRBD1. The CDR3 extends over 16 amino acids. Trimming cost V 3 bases and J 0 bases; bases outside gene matches: 1. Germline V gene data show CDR1 as MGHRA and CDR2 as YSYEKL. CDR3 amino acids: CASSQGQGTTNEKLFF. As DNA, the CDR3 is TGCGCCAGCAGCCAGGGACAGGGGACAACTAATGAAAAACTGTTTTTT.